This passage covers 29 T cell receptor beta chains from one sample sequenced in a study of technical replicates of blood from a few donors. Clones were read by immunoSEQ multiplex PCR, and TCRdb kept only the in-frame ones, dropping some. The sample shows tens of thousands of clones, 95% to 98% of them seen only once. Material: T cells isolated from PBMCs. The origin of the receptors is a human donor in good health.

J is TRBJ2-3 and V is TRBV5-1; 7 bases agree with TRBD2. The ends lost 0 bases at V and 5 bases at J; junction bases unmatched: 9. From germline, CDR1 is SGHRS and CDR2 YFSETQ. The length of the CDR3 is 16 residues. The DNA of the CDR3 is TGCGCCAGCAGCTTGGAGAGCGGGAAGTTCGGAGATACGCAGTATTTT. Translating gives CASSLESGKFGDTQYF.

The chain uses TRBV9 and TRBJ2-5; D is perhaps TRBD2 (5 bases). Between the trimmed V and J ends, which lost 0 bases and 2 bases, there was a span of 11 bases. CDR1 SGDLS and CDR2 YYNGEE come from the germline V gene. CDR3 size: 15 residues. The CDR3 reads CASSVDGGLQETQYF. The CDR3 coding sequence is TGTGCCAGCAGCGTAGACGGCGGGCTACAAGAGACCCAGTACTTC.

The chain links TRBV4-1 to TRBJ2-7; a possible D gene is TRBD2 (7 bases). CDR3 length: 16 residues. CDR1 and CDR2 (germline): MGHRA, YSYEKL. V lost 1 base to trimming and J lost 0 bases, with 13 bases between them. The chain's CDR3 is CASSQGGRGSSYEQYF. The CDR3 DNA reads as TGCGCCAGCAGCCAAGGGGGGCGGGGGTCCTCCTACGAGCAGTACTTC.

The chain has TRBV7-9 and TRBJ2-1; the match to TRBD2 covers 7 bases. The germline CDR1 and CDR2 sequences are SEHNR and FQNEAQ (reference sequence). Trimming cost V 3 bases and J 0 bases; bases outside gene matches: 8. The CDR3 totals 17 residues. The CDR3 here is CASSFYSGWSSYNEQFF. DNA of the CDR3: TGTGCCAGCAGCTTCTATAGCGGGTGGAGCTCCTACAATGAGCAGTTCTTC.

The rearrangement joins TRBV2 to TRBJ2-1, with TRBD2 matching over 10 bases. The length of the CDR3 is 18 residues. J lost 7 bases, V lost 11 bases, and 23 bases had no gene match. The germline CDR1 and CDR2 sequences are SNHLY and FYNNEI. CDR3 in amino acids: CASYKGSDSGRARNEQFF. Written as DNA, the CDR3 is TGTGCCTCTTATAAGGGGTCCGACAGCGGGAGGGCCAGGAATGAGCAGTTCTTC.

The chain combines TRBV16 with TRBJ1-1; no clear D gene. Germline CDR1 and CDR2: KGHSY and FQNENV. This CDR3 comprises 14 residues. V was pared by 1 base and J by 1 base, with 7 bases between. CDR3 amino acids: CASSQYGSNTEAFF. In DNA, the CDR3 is TGTGCCAGCAGCCAATACGGTTCGAACACTGAAGCTTTCTTT.

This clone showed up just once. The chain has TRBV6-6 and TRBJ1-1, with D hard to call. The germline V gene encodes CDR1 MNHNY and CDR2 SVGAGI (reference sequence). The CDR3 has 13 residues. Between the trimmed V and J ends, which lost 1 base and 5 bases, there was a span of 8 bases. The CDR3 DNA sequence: TGTGCCAGCAGTTACTTGAGCGGGACTGAAGCTTTCTTT. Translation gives CASSYLSGTEAFF.

The CDR3 region is CASSAGTGGVYSNQPQHF. For the CDR3, the DNA is TGTGCCAGTAGCGCCGGGACAGGGGGGGTATATAGCAATCAGCCCCAGCATTTT. This chain connects TRBV19 to TRBJ1-5; TRBD1 matches 11 bases. This CDR3 contains 18 residues. CDR1 and CDR2 from the germline V gene are LNHDA and SQIVND (reference sequence). V dropped 6 bases and J dropped 0; count of bases not matched to a gene: 10.

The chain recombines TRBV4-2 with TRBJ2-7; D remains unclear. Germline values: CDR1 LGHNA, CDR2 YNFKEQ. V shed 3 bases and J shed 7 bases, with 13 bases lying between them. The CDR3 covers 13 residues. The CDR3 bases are TGTGCCAGCAGCCATCGCCTCGGTTGGGAGCAGTACTTC. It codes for CASSHRLGWEQYF.

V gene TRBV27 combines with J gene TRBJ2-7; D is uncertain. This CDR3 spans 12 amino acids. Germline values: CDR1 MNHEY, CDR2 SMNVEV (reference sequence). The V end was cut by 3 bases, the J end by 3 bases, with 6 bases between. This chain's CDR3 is CASSFAGYEQYF. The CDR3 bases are TGTGCCAGCAGTTTCGCAGGCTACGAGCAGTACTTC.

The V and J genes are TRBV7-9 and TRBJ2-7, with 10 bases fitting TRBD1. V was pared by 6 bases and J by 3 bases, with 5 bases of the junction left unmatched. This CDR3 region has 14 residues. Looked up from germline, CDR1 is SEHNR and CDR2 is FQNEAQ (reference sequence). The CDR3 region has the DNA TGTGCCAGCAGTCTCCGGGACAGGGGCTACGAGCAGTACTTC. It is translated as CASSLRDRGYEQYF.

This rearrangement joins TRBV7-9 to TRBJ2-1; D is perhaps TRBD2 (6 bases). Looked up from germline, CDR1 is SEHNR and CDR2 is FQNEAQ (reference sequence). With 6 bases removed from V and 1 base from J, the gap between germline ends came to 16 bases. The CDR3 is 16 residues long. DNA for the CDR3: TGTGCCAGCAGTCTGGGGGGAGTCGGATCCTACAATGAGCAGTTCTTC. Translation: CASSLGGVGSYNEQFF.

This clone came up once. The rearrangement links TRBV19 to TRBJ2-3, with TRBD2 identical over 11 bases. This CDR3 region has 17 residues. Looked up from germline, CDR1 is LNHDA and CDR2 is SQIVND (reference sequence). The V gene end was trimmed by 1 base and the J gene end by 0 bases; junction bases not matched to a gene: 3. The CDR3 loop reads CASSIGLAGTSTDTQYF. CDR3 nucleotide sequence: TGTGCCAGTAGTATAGGACTAGCGGGAACTAGCACAGATACGCAGTATTTT.

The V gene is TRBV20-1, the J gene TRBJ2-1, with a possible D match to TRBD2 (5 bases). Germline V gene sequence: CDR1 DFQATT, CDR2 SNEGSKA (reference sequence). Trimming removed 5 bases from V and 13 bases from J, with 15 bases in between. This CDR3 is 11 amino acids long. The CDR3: CSAPLGVLQFF. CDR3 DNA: TGCAGTGCTCCCCTCGGGGTACTTCAGTTCTTC.

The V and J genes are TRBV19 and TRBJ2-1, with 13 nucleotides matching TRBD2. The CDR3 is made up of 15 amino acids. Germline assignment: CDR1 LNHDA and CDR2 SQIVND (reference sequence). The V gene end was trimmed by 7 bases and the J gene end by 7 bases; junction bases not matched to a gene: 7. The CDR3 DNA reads TGTGCCAGTACCACACCGGGACTAGCGGGAAATGAGCAGTTCTTC. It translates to CASTTPGLAGNEQFF.

The CDR3 here is CAISESLADNEQFF. Here the CDR3 DNA reads TGTGCCATCAGTGAGTCGTTGGCGGATAATGAGCAGTTCTTC. The rearrangement uses TRBV10-3 and TRBJ2-1; D is unclear. CDR3 length: 14 residues. In germline, CDR1 is ENHRY, CDR2 SYGVKD. Trimming pared 0 bases from V and 7 bases from J, leaving 10 bases between.

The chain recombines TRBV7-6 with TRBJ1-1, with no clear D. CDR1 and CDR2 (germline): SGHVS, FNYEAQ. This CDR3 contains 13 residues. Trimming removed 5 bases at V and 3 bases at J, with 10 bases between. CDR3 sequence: CASSRTEYTEAFF. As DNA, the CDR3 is TGTGCCAGCAGCAGGACTGAATACACTGAAGCTTTCTTT.

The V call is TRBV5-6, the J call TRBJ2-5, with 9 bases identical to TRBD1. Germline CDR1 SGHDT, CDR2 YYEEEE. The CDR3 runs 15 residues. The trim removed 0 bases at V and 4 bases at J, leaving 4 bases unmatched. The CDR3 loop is CASSLGTGVTETQYF. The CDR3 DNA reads TGTGCCAGCAGCTTGGGGACAGGGGTCACAGAGACCCAGTACTTC.

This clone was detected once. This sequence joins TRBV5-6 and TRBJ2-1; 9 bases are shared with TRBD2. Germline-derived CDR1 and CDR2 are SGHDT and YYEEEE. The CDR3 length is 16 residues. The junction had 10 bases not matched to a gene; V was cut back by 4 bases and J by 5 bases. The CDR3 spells CASSPRGGLANNEQFF. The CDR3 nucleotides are TGTGCCAGCAGCCCAAGGGGGGGACTAGCAAACAATGAGCAGTTCTTC.

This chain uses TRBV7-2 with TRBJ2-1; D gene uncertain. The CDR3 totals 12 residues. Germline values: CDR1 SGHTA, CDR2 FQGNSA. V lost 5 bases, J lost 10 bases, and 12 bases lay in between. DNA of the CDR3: TGTGCCAGCAGCACCTCTAGGTTAGAGCAGTTCTTC. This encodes CASSTSRLEQFF.

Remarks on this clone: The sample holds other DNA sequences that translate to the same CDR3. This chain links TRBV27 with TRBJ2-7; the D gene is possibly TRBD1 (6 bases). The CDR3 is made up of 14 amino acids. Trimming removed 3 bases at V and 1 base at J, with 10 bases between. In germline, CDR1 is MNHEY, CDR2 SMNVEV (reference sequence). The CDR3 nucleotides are TGTGCCAGCAGTTTGGGCAGGGGATCCTACGAGCAGTACTTC. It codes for CASSLGRGSYEQYF.

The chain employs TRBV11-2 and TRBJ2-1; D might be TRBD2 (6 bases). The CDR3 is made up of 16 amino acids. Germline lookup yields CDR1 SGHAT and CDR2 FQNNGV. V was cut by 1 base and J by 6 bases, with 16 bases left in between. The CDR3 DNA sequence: TGTGCCAGCAGCTTAGGTAGGGGCGGGAACGGCAATGAGCAGTTCTTC. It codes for CASSLGRGGNGNEQFF.

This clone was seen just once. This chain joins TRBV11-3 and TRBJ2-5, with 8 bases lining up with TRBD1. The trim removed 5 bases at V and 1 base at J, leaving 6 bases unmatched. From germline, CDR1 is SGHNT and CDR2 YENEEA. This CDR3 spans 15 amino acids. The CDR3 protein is CASSLTGGPQETQYF. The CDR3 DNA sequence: TGTGCCAGCAGCCTTACAGGGGGTCCCCAAGAGACCCAGTACTTC.

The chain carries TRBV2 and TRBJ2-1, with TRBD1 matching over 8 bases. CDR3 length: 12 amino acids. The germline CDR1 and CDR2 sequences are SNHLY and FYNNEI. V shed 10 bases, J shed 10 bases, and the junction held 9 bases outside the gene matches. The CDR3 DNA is TGTGCCAACCTGCAGGGGGCGCAGGAGCAGTTCTTC. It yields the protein CANLQGAQEQFF.

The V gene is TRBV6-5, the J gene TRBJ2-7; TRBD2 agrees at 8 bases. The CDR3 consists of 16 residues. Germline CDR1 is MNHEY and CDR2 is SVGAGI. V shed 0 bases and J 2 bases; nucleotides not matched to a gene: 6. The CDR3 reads CASSYSAGVNPYEQYF. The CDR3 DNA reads TGTGCCAGCAGTTACTCAGCGGGAGTAAACCCCTACGAGCAGTACTTC.

The CDR3 spells CASSSDRGRGAFF. The CDR3 nucleotides read TGTGCCAGCAGCTCCGACAGGGGGCGCGGAGCTTTCTTT. The chain couples TRBV11-2 to TRBJ1-1; 10 nucleotides align to TRBD1. This CDR3 is 13 amino acids long. Germline lookup yields CDR1 SGHAT and CDR2 FQNNGV. Trimming took 4 bases from V and 10 from J; bases not matched to a gene: 6.

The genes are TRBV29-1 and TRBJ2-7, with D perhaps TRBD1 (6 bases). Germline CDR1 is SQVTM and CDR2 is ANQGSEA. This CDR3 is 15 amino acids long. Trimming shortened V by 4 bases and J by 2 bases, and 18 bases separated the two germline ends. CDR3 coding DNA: TGCAGCGTTGCCGAAGGACAGACAGTCACCTACGAGCAGTACTTC. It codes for CSVAEGQTVTYEQYF.

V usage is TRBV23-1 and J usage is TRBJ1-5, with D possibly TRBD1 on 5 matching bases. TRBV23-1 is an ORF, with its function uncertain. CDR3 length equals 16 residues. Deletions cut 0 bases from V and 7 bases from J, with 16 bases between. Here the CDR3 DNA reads TGCGCCAGCAGTCAATCTTATTCGGGCAGGGCCCAGCCCCAGCATTTT. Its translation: CASSQSYSGRAQPQHF.

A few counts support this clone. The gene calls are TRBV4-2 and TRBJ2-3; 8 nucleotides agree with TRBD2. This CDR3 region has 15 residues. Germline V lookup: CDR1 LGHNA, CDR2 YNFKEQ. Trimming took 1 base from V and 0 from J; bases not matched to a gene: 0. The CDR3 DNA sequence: TGTGCCAGCAGCCAAGGACTAGCGAGCACAGATACGCAGTATTTT. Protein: CASSQGLASTDTQYF.